This TCR beta chain was identified during a study of radiotherapy plus CTLA-4 blockade in lung cancer. With V trimmed by 4 bases and J by 4 bases, 5 bases remained unmatched. CDR3 length: 15 amino acids. The germline gives CDR1 SGHDN, CDR2 FVKESK. Method: immunoSEQ multiplex PCR; TCRdb's copy keeps in-frame clones and lacks some. The table has roughly 100,000 clones, around 86% seen once. This clonotype was sampled from a human donor with non-small cell lung cancer who had a partial response to radiotherapy plus ipilimumab. This chain links TRBV14 with TRBJ2-2; TRBD1 matches at 8 bases. The sequences come from peripheral blood, collected from a patient treated with radiotherapy plus ipilimumab. This CDR3 is CASSRETGGTGELFF. The CDR3, as DNA: TGTGCCAGCAGCCGAGAAACAGGGGGCACCGGGGAGCTGTTTTTT. Full variable domain (missing parts from reference TRBV14 and TRBJ2-2): EAGVTQFPSHSVIEKGQTVTLRCDPISGHDNLYWYRRVMGKEIKFLLHFVKESKQDESGMPNNRFLAERTGGTYSTLKVQPAELEDSGVYFCASSRETGGTGELFFGEGSRLTVL.